This TCR beta chain was profiled in a study of CXCR3-negative and CXCR3-positive naive CD8 T cells. Each CD8+ T cell subset was sorted in triplicate, a few hundred thousand cells each. A CD45RO-CCR7+CD27+CD95- phenotype identified naive CD8+ T cells. Broader study findings: Comparably high diversity marked both naive subsets, whereas memory CD8+ cells had much lower diversity.

About this clonotype: Its antigen is not known.

The CDR3 length is 13 residues. Germline lookup yields CDR1 SGHKS and CDR2 YYEKEE (reference sequence). UMI-tagged TRB cDNA libraries were built via 5' RACE. Each CDR3 protein gets one entry in TCRdb, which reprocessed the 5' RACE reads and gives no DNA. The sample table includes tens of thousands of distinct CDR3 sequences. The TCR originated in a human donor in good health. Some clones in this sample may be carry-over from other donors' samples. The chain joins TRBV5-5 to TRBJ2-7; TCRdb gives TRBD1 as the D gene, but with no DNA this cannot be confirmed. Input material: naive CXCR3- CD8+ T cells from blood. As for subset: CD45RO-CCR7+CD27+CD95- naive CD8+ T cells lacking CXCR3 (TNR3-). Here the CDR3 reads CASSLWDGCEQYF.